This entry is about one TCR beta chain. These data originate in a study of blood T cell repertoires in COVID-19. V lost 8 bases and J lost 2, with 10 bases in between. CDR1 SNHLY and CDR2 FYNNEI come from the germline V gene. The CDR3 runs 13 residues. Authors' processing steps: Reference gene primer amplification gave estimated nucleated cell counts. Only in-frame clones appear in the TCRdb table, and some are missing; sequencing was by immunoSEQ multiplex PCR. V and J calls and clone size follow that table, whereas D and trimming were derived from the DNA. The data hold some 300,000 clones, with 70% to 90% observed a single time.

The chain employs TRBV2 and TRBJ1-5, with TRBD1 as a possible D gene (5 bases). This sequence was found in a woman younger than 45 who had recovered from COVID-19. Sequencing was carried out using PBMCs or T cells enriched from blood (not recorded which). The CDR3, as DNA: TGTGCCAGCTGGGGGGGACGCAATCAGCCCCAGCATTTT. Its protein is CASWGGRNQPQHF.